The entry that follows covers one T cell receptor (beta chain) sequence. Its antigen remains unknown. Libraries were prepared by immunoSEQ multiplex PCR; TCRdb keeps only in-frame clonotypes and omits some of them. The repertoire holds roughly 200,000 clones, with approximately 94% as singletons. V shed 6 bases and J 2 bases; nucleotides not matched to a gene: 5. The germline V gene has CDR1 LNHDA and CDR2 SQIVND (reference sequence). The CDR3 is made up of 15 amino acids. The data originate from a study of T cell responses to AZD1222 COVID-19 vaccine. Study-wide findings and caveats: Reports say nearly half of spike-specific TCRs go after unmutated variant regions. Among the donors, most were white British and more were female, and clonal diversity was possibly underestimated. Repertoires were obtained solely post-peak T cell response.

The source was peripheral blood, collected 28 days after the second dose of the MenACWY control vaccine. The V call is TRBV19, the J call TRBJ1-5, with 9 bases fitting TRBD1. This receptor was obtained from an adult who received the MenACWY meningococcal vaccine as a control. The CDR3 reads CASRTGGIGNQPQHF. The DNA of the CDR3 is TGTGCCAGTAGAACAGGGGGCATTGGCAATCAGCCCCAGCATTTT.